A single sample gave rise to the 27 T cell receptor beta chains below, sequenced in a study of T-cell reconstitution after alpha-beta-depleted transplantation in children. A TCRbeta library incorporating unique molecular identifiers was prepared. Each CDR3 protein gets one entry after TCRdb re-called the PCR reads with MiXCR. The data hold some 200,000 distinct CDR3 sequences, with about 9.2% observed a single time. The source was PBMCs from the stem cell graft donor, collected from the stem cell graft. These receptors originate from a human donor who donated a stem cell graft to a child with acute lymphoblastic leukemia.

The V call is TRBV14, the J call TRBJ1-2, with D unclear. The CDR3 runs 12 residues. Trimming pared 5 bases from V and 0 bases from J, leaving 4 bases between. Per the germline V gene, CDR1 is SGHDN and CDR2 is FVKESK. In nucleotides, the CDR3 is TGTGCCAGCAGCGAAGCTAACTATGGCTACACCTTC. This sequence encodes CASSEANYGYTF.

This clonotype was counted at least ten times. The V and J genes are TRBV7-9 and TRBJ2-7; possible D gene TRBD1, 5 bases. The CDR3 has 12 residues. V shed 2 bases and J shed 7 bases, with 9 bases lying between them. Germline V CDR1 and CDR2: SEHNR, FQNEAQ (reference sequence). The CDR3 DNA reads as TGTGCCAGCAGCTTACTTCCAGGGGAGCAGTACTTC. Protein product: CASSLLPGEQYF.

The sample holds many counts of this clonotype. The rearrangement links TRBV12-3 or TRBV12-4 to TRBJ1-5; D is uncertain. Trimming removed 6 bases at V and 5 bases at J, with 20 bases between. The CDR3 extends over 16 amino acids. In nucleotides, the CDR3 is TGTGCCAGCAGCCATGGAGGAAGTGGACCATATCAGCCCCAGCATTTT. It encodes CASSHGGSGPYQPQHF.

J is TRBJ2-5 and V is TRBV6-5, with D possibly being TRBD1 (5 bases). V was shortened by 2 bases and J by 4 bases, with 14 bases between the two germline ends. The CDR3 is 15 amino acids. Germline V gives CDR1 MNHEY, CDR2 SVGAGI. The DNA for the CDR3 is TGTGCCAGCAGTTACACCCCCAGGGTCGGAGAGACCCAGTACTTC. Amino acid sequence: CASSYTPRVGETQYF.

The table lists this clonotype with many counts. The rearrangement uses TRBV20-1 and TRBJ2-1; no firm D call. CDR3 length: 16 amino acids. Trimming removed 1 base from V and 5 bases from J, with 18 bases in between. Germline V gene data show CDR1 as DFQATT and CDR2 as SNEGSKA (reference sequence). CDR3 DNA: TGCAGTGCTAGAGTGGGTAGCTGGGTTGTCGACAATGAGCAGTTCTTC. This gives the protein CSARVGSWVVDNEQFF.

The V and J genes are TRBV5-1 and TRBJ2-5, with a possible D match to TRBD2 (6 bases). CDR1 and CDR2 from the germline V gene are SGHRS and YFSETQ. The CDR3 is made up of 15 amino acids. V shed 2 bases and J shed 5 bases, with 16 bases lying between them. The CDR3 DNA sequence: TGCGCCAGCAGCTTCCGTGGCGGGGCCAAGGAGACCCAGTACTTC. Amino acids: CASSFRGGAKETQYF.

This clonotype was seen many times. The rearrangement links TRBV20-1 to TRBJ1-2, with unresolved D. V was shortened by 0 bases and J by 6 bases, with 14 bases between the two germline ends. The V gene's germline CDR1 is DFQATT and CDR2 SNEGSKA (reference sequence). The CDR3 sequence is 14 residues long. Written as DNA, the CDR3 is TGCAGTGCTAGAGACGCTACGGCTATTAATGGCTACACCTTC. Residues: CSARDATAINGYTF.

The sample holds many counts of this clonotype. The chain joins TRBV29-1 to TRBJ2-5; TRBD1 agrees at 8 bases. Per the germline V gene, CDR1 is SQVTM and CDR2 is ANQGSEA. V trimming: 3 bases; J trimming: 5 bases; junction bases outside the gene matches: 14. The CDR3 loop spans 16 amino acids. CDR3 sequence (DNA): TGCAGCGTTGAGGGACAGGTCGGGGGATGGTTGGAGACCCAGTACTTC. Translating gives CSVEGQVGGWLETQYF.

The rearrangement joins TRBV5-1 to TRBJ1-2, with a tentative D call TRBD1 (5 bases). In germline, CDR1 is SGHRS, CDR2 YFSETQ. This CDR3 contains 17 residues. Trimming stripped 2 bases from V and 4 bases from J, with 21 bases between. The CDR3 coding sequence is TGCGCCAGCAGCTTTGGGGCATGGACTGGAGAGGCCTATGGCTACACCTTC. This gives the protein CASSFGAWTGEAYGYTF.

This clonotype showed up many times. V and J are TRBV18 and TRBJ2-3; D remains ambiguous. This CDR3 comprises 15 residues. V lost 3 bases and J lost 2, with 12 bases in between. Germline-derived CDR1 and CDR2 are KGHSH and LQKENI. In DNA form, the CDR3 reads TGTGCCAGCTCACCTACAATGCAGACCACAGATACGCAGTATTTT. Amino acids: CASSPTMQTTDTQYF.

At least ten counts were recorded for this clonotype. The chain couples TRBV6-2 or TRBV6-3 to TRBJ1-5; D gene uncertain. Germline-derived CDR1 and CDR2 are MNHEY and SVGEGT. The V end lost 2 bases, the J end lost 0 bases, and 17 bases lay between the germline ends. The CDR3 runs to 18 residues. DNA for the CDR3: TGTGCCAGCAGTTACGATTTCTTGGCCAGCCTTAGCAATCAGCCCCAGCATTTT. It encodes CASSYDFLASLSNQPQHF.

The sample holds many counts of this clonotype. The chain recombines TRBV12-3 or TRBV12-4 with TRBJ2-5; 11 nucleotides line up with TRBD1. The CDR3 runs 16 residues. Trimming removed 7 bases from V and 2 bases from J; junction bases left unmatched: 9. The CDR3 loop is CASMGVGDRGQETQYF. CDR3 nucleotides: TGTGCCAGCATGGGGGTAGGGGACAGGGGGCAAGAGACCCAGTACTTC.

This chain uses TRBV27 with TRBJ2-2, with D maybe TRBD1 (5 bases). The length of the CDR3 is 15 residues. Looked up from germline, CDR1 is MNHEY and CDR2 is SMNVEV (reference sequence). Trimming removed 3 bases at V and 3 bases at J, with 11 bases between. CDR3 amino acids: CASSFRAIHTGELFF. As DNA, the CDR3 is TGTGCCAGCAGTTTCAGGGCTATACACACCGGGGAGCTGTTTTTT.

Ten or more counts support this clonotype. The V and J genes are TRBV14 and TRBJ1-2; D gene unclear. This CDR3 region has 14 residues. The V gene's germline CDR1 is SGHDN and CDR2 FVKESK. Trimming removed 0 bases from V and 5 bases from J, with 10 bases in between. CDR3 DNA sequence: TGTGCCAGCAGCCAAGATGCCGGAGGGTATGGCTACACCTTC. It codes for CASSQDAGGYGYTF.

The genes are TRBV18 and TRBJ1-5, with a possible D match to TRBD1 (6 bases). CDR1 and CDR2 from the germline V gene are KGHSH and LQKENI. This CDR3 has 16 amino acids. Trimming stripped 2 bases from V and 3 bases from J, with 14 bases between. The CDR3 nucleotides are TGTGCCAGCTCACCAAGGGGGGCTTTGGACAATCAGCCCCAGCATTTT. It encodes CASSPRGALDNQPQHF.

The chain joins TRBV18 to TRBJ2-7; TRBD1 matches 11 bases. The CDR3 is 16 residues long. Unmatched junction bases numbered 9, after V lost 3 bases and J lost 5 bases. Germline V gives CDR1 KGHSH, CDR2 LQKENI. CDR3 in DNA: TGTGCCAGCTCACCTGAACCCCCGGGACAGGGGGACGAGCAGTACTTC. Translating gives CASSPEPPGQGDEQYF.

This clonotype was found many times. The chain recombines TRBV5-1 with TRBJ1-1; 7 nucleotides align to TRBD1. This CDR3 region has 14 residues. CDR1 is SGHRS and CDR2 is YFSETQ in the germline V gene. V lost 0 bases and J lost 8; bases outside the gene matches: 7. The chain's CDR3 is CASSLVPDRAEAFF. CDR3 DNA: TGCGCCAGCAGCTTGGTCCCTGACAGGGCGGAAGCTTTCTTT.

This clonotype was picked up many times. This chain joins TRBV24-1 and TRBJ2-5; 11 bases agree with TRBD2. The CDR3 sequence is 15 residues long. V lost 9 bases, J lost 1 base, and 6 bases stayed unmatched. Per the germline V gene, CDR1 is KGHDR and CDR2 is SFDVKD. DNA of the CDR3: TGTGCCACCCAAACCACTAGCGGGGGCCAAGAGACCCAGTACTTC. Protein product: CATQTTSGGQETQYF.

The table lists this clonotype with many counts. The CDR3, as DNA: TGCAGCGTCCGGGGGCTAGCGGGCTTCTCGTTGAAGGAGACCCAGTACTTC. Translating it yields CSVRGLAGFSLKETQYF. The chain carries TRBV29-1 and TRBJ2-5; TRBD2 aligns across 8 bases. Germline trimming cut 6 bases from V and 5 bases from J; bases unmatched to any gene: 20. In germline, CDR1 is SQVTM, CDR2 ANQGSEA. This CDR3 spans 17 amino acids.

This clonotype showed up many times. This sequence joins TRBV5-6 and TRBJ1-1; D possibly corresponds to TRBD1 (5 bases). CDR3 length: 16 residues. V dropped 2 bases and J dropped 1 base, with 15 bases sitting between them. Germline V gives CDR1 SGHDT, CDR2 YYEEEE. The CDR3 nucleotides are TGTGCCAGCAGCTTCGGAAGGGGCCTTACGAACACTGAAGCTTTCTTT. This encodes CASSFGRGLTNTEAFF.

This chain joins TRBV12-3 or TRBV12-4 and TRBJ2-2; D may be TRBD1 or TRBD2 (6 bases each). Trimming pared 11 bases from V and 5 bases from J, leaving 15 bases between. The length of the CDR3 is 13 residues. The CDR3 sequence is CAARGGRTGELFF. The CDR3 nucleotides read TGTGCCGCCAGGGGAGGTCGAACCGGGGAGCTGTTTTTT.

This chain links TRBV7-2 with TRBJ1-5, with D perhaps matching TRBD1 (6 bases). The CDR3 contains 15 residues. V dropped 5 bases and J dropped 2 bases, with 13 bases sitting between them. Germline lookup yields CDR1 SGHTA and CDR2 FQGNSA. Here the CDR3 reads CASSMQGMGNQPQHF. CDR3 nucleotide sequence: TGTGCCAGCAGCATGCAGGGGATGGGCAATCAGCCCCAGCATTTT.

This clonotype was observed at least ten times. The V gene is TRBV20-1, the J gene TRBJ2-1, with TRBD1 identical over 8 bases. CDR1 and CDR2 (germline): DFQATT, SNEGSKA (reference sequence). With V trimmed by 6 bases and J by 2 bases, 6 bases remained unmatched. CDR3 length: 14 amino acids. The CDR3 DNA follows: TGCAGTGCCCTTAAGGGACAGGCCTACAATGAGCAGTTCTTC. Protein sequence: CSALKGQAYNEQFF.

This clonotype has just a few counts. The V and J genes are TRBV4-2 and TRBJ2-5, with 9 bases that match TRBD2. The V and J ends lost 2 bases and 2 bases, in that order; junction bases with no gene match: 18. Germline loops: CDR1 LGHNA, CDR2 YNFKEQ. The CDR3 loop spans 20 amino acids. In DNA, the CDR3 is TGTGCCAGCAGCCAATCTTCTCCGGGACTAGCTGGGGGCCTTCAAGAGACCCAGTACTTC. It encodes CASSQSSPGLAGGLQETQYF.

At least ten counts were recorded for this clonotype. The CDR3 loop reads CASSFLGPRGRISGNTIYF. CDR3 nucleotides: TGTGCCAGCAGCTTCTTGGGGCCAAGGGGGCGCATCTCTGGAAACACCATATATTTT. The chain uses TRBV5-4 and TRBJ1-3; 7 bases align to TRBD1. This CDR3 is built from 19 residues. J gave up 0 bases and V 2 bases, and 14 bases lay outside the gene matches. Germline loops: CDR1 SGHNT, CDR2 YYREEE (reference sequence). The full variable domain, its missing parts supplied by reference TRBV5-4 and TRBJ1-3, is ETGVTQSPTHLIKTRGQQVTLRCSSQSGHNTVSWYQQALGQGPQFIFQYYREEENGRGNFPPRFSGLQFPNYSSELNVNALELDDSALYLCASSFLGPRGRISGNTIYFGEGSWLTVV.

V gene TRBV12-3 or TRBV12-4 combines with J gene TRBJ2-5; possible D gene TRBD1, 6 bases. This CDR3 comprises 13 residues. Deletions cut 5 bases from V and 5 bases from J, with 12 bases between. The CDR3 DNA follows: TGTGCCAGCAGTGTACAGGGCAGTGAGACCCAGTACTTC. Its translation: CASSVQGSETQYF.

The table lists this clonotype with many counts. The chain joins TRBV6-2 or TRBV6-3 to TRBJ1-1; 7 bases fit TRBD1. The CDR3 runs to 14 residues. Germline assignment: CDR1 MNHEY and CDR2 SVGEGT. The trim removed 5 bases at V and 2 bases at J, leaving 5 bases unmatched. CDR3 in DNA: TGTGCCAGCAGTGGGGACAGTACAAACACTGAAGCTTTCTTT. Amino acid sequence: CASSGDSTNTEAFF.